These T cell receptor beta chains were read from a single sample in a study of Ad26.COV2.S vaccination and SARS-CoV-2 variants. Some clones are missing from TCRdb's copy, which holds only in-frame ones; the method was immunoSEQ multiplex PCR. This sample has almost 400,000 clones, with 75% to 90% found just once. Sample: peripheral blood, taken in a trial of Ad26.COV2.S vaccine versus placebo. These receptors were collected from a person between 18 and 59 years old who received the Ad26.COV2.S COVID-19 vaccine or a placebo. Each CDR3 is given with its conserved first and last residue. The D gene is left open where the match is weak. Part of the rows lack a size; the others show once, few, many or a class for expanded clones.

clone_size j_call v_call d_call cdr3_aa cdr3_nt
NA TRBJ2-3 TRBV10-1 NA CASSETRGADTQYF TGCGCCAGCAGTGAGACACGGGGCGCAGATACGCAGTATTTT
NA TRBJ2-7 TRBV28 NA CAITEGRTYEQYF TGTGCCATCACGGAGGGGCGGACCTACGAGCAGTACTTC
NA TRBJ2-7 TRBV4-3 NA CASSQDRAGHNEQYF TGCGCCAGCAGCCAAGATCGGGCAGGGCACAACGAGCAGTACTTC
NA TRBJ1-5 TRBV19 NA CASSIDPRGSNQPQHF TGTGCCAGTAGTATAGACCCCAGGGGTAGCAATCAGCCCCAGCATTTT
NA TRBJ2-3 TRBV2 NA CASSEGSRHTDTQYF TGTGCCAGCAGTGAGGGTAGCAGACACACAGATACGCAGTATTTT
NA TRBJ2-7 TRBV11-3 NA CASSLRDSGPYEQYF TGTGCCAGCAGCTTAAGGGACTCCGGCCCCTACGAGCAGTACTTC
NA TRBJ2-3 TRBV3-1/TRBV3-2 NA CASSIGGPDTQYF TGTGCCAGCAGCATAGGGGGGCCAGATACGCAGTATTTT
NA TRBJ1-3 TRBV28 NA CASSSMGNTIYF TGTGCCAGCAGCTCGATGGGAAACACCATATATTTT
NA TRBJ1-5 TRBV18 NA CASSPGQNNQPQHF TGTGCCAGCTCACCGGGCCAGAATAATCAGCCCCAGCATTTT
NA TRBJ1-1 TRBV19 NA CASSLPKGEAFF TGTGCCAGTAGTCTCCCGAAGGGTGAAGCTTTCTTT
NA TRBJ2-7 TRBV30 TRBD1 CAWSVNRGQGGASYEQYF TGTGCCTGGAGTGTAAACAGGGGGCAAGGCGGGGCCTCCTACGAGCAGTACTTC
NA TRBJ2-7 TRBV4-1 NA CASSQEGPPGFPYEQYF TGCGCCAGCAGCCAAGAAGGCCCCCCGGGATTCCCCTACGAGCAGTACTTC
NA TRBJ1-5 TRBV28 NA CASRAGEGLYQPQHF TGTGCCAGCAGGGCAGGGGAAGGGCTCTATCAGCCCCAGCATTTT
NA TRBJ2-5 TRBV29-1 TRBD1 CSVARGRRETQYF TGCAGCGTTGCGAGGGGGCGGCGGGAGACCCAGTACTTC
NA TRBJ1-1 TRBV29-1 TRBD1 CSTGQLNTEAFF TGCAGCACGGGACAGCTGAACACTGAAGCTTTCTTT
NA TRBJ1-6 TRBV30 NA CAWRVSYNSPLHF TGTGCCTGGCGGGTCTCCTATAATTCACCCCTCCACTTT
NA TRBJ1-1 TRBV28 NA CANCASRTFF TGTGCCAATTGCGCCTCTCGGACTTTCTTT
few TRBJ2-7 TRBV7-3 NA CASSSTPIGEQYF TGTGCCAGCAGCTCAACCCCAATAGGCGAGCAGTACTTC
NA TRBJ2-1 TRBV14 NA CASSQWDSGYYEQFF TGTGCCAGCAGCCAGTGGGATTCTGGGTACTATGAGCAGTTCTTC